This passage covers 23 T cell receptor beta chains from one sample sequenced in a study. TCRdb ran MiXCR on the 5' RACE reads and lists one entry per CDR3 protein. The data hold 50,000 to 70,000 distinct CDR3 sequences, with around 20% observed a single time. Cells sorted as Tregs were CD4+, CD25+ and CD127-/low. The specimen was tumor-infiltrating Tregs sorted from the breast tumor. The receptors come from a female donor with breast cancer.

With regard to this clonotype: This could be a read error, since a much larger clone is one nucleotide away. The V and J genes are TRBV7-2 and TRBJ2-1, with D possibly being TRBD1 or TRBD2 (5 bases each). CDR1 is SGHTA, CDR2 FQGNSA, per germline. V lost 4 bases and J lost 3, with 19 bases in between. This CDR3 contains 17 residues. The CDR3 DNA reads as TGTGCCAGCAGCTCCGCGCTACCGGGACGGCTCTACAATGAGCAGTTCTTC. Protein product: CASSSALPGRLYNEQFF.

The chain employs TRBV7-9 and TRBJ2-7, with unresolved D. Germline V CDR1 and CDR2: SEHNR, FQNEAQ (reference sequence). The CDR3 has 13 amino acids. The germline V and J ends were trimmed by 5 bases and 2 bases, with 10 bases remaining between them. CDR3 protein: CASSRAGPYEQYF. The CDR3 nucleotides read TGTGCCAGCAGCCGGGCCGGCCCCTACGAGCAGTACTTC.

The chain couples TRBV24-1 to TRBJ2-1, with 10 bases lining up with TRBD2. This CDR3 spans 15 amino acids. Trimming took 8 bases from V and 6 from J; bases not matched to a gene: 9. The V gene's germline CDR1 is KGHDR and CDR2 SFDVKD. CDR3 sequence reads: CATNDPGLATNEQFF. CDR3 nucleotide sequence: TGTGCCACCAATGACCCGGGACTAGCGACCAATGAGCAGTTCTTC.

V and J are TRBV7-8 and TRBJ1-1; D ambiguous. CDR3 length equals 18 residues. Germline V CDR1 and CDR2: SGHVS, FQNEAQ. Trimming left V 0 bases short and J 1 base short, with 18 bases between. The CDR3 loop is CASSLASGWTARNTEAFF. In DNA, the CDR3 is TGTGCCAGCAGCTTAGCTTCGGGGTGGACGGCTCGGAACACTGAAGCTTTCTTT.

This clonotype was observed at least ten times. This rearrangement joins TRBV18 to TRBJ2-1; no definite D call. The germline CDR1 and CDR2 sequences are KGHSH and LQKENI. This CDR3 contains 16 residues. Deletions cut 0 bases from V and 9 bases from J, with 18 bases between. The CDR3 protein is CASSPPSGSLPREQFF. The CDR3 bases are TGTGCCAGCTCACCACCGTCCGGATCTTTACCCCGTGAGCAGTTCTTC.

This clonotype was found many times. The chain combines TRBV20-1 with TRBJ1-4, with D possibly TRBD1 on 5 matching bases. Deletions cut 3 bases from V and 8 bases from J, with 13 bases between. The CDR3 sequence is 13 residues long. The germline V gene has CDR1 DFQATT and CDR2 SNEGSKA (reference sequence). The CDR3 DNA reads as TGCAGTGCTAGCTCCAGGGTGGAAGAAAAACTGTTTTTT. Translating gives CSASSRVEEKLFF.

The gene calls are TRBV5-1 and TRBJ1-1, with TRBD1 matching over 9 bases. J lost 3 bases, V lost 4 bases, and 4 bases had no gene match. The germline CDR1 and CDR2 sequences are SGHRS and YFSETQ. There are 14 residues in the CDR3. CDR3 sequence (DNA): TGCGCCAGCAGCCTCGGACAGGGGTACACTGAAGCTTTCTTT. Translation gives CASSLGQGYTEAFF.

This clonotype was counted ten times or more. The CDR3 sequence is CASSANGQGGEQYF. The CDR3 coding sequence is TGTGCCAGCAGTGCAAATGGACAGGGGGGCGAGCAGTACTTC. This chain joins TRBV12-3 or TRBV12-4 and TRBJ2-7; 10 nucleotides line up with TRBD1. The trim removed 5 bases at V and 6 bases at J, leaving 7 bases unmatched. The CDR3 length is 14 residues.

This clonotype was counted at least ten times. This chain joins TRBV6-6 and TRBJ2-5; TRBD1 aligns across 9 bases. Germline-derived CDR1 and CDR2 are MNHNY and SVGAGI (reference sequence). Trimming at V came to 7 bases and at J to 3 bases, leaving 9 bases not matched to a gene. CDR3 length: 15 amino acids. Here the CDR3 DNA reads TGTGCCAGCACTGAGGGACAGGGCGGGAAAGAGACCCAGTACTTC. It translates to CASTEGQGGKETQYF.

This clonotype appeared a few times. The chain links TRBV5-1 to TRBJ2-7, with TRBD1 as a possible D gene (5 bases). Trimming removed 9 bases from V and 3 bases from J, with 16 bases in between. The CDR3 covers 13 residues. CDR1 is SGHRS and CDR2 is YFSETQ in the germline V gene. DNA for the CDR3: TGCGCCACCAGGGCCAATATAGACTACGAGCAGTACTTC. Amino acids: CATRANIDYEQYF.

A note on this clonotype: A read error may produce the germline difference seen at one junction end. This rearrangement joins TRBV7-9 to TRBJ2-7; 7 bases line up with TRBD2. Germline V gene lookup returns CDR1 SEHNR and CDR2 FQNEAQ (reference sequence). This CDR3 contains 12 residues. This CDR3 reads CANSLSGNEQYF. In DNA, the CDR3 is TGTGCCAACAGCCTCAGCGGGAACGAGCAGTACTTC.

There are many counts of this clonotype. This chain uses TRBV6-5 with TRBJ1-1; D might be TRBD1 (6 bases). The CDR3 has 11 residues. Trimming left V 6 bases short and J 10 bases short, with 12 bases between. In germline, CDR1 is MNHEY, CDR2 SVGAGI. DNA for the CDR3: TGTGCCAGCAGACAGGGTTCAGCAGCTTTCTTT. Translating gives CASRQGSAAFF.

The V and J genes are TRBV7-2 and TRBJ2-5, with 8 bases matching TRBD2. Germline trimming cut 2 bases from V and 2 bases from J; bases unmatched to any gene: 7. This CDR3 spans 16 amino acids. The germline V gene has CDR1 SGHTA and CDR2 FQGNSA. CDR3 sequence: CASSLMASGFQETQYF. The CDR3 nucleotides are TGTGCCAGCAGCTTAATGGCTAGCGGGTTTCAAGAGACCCAGTACTTC.

This chain joins TRBV20-1 and TRBJ2-7, with D tentatively TRBD1 or TRBD2 (5 bases each). Trimming removed 5 bases from V and 6 bases from J, with 20 bases in between. This CDR3 contains 14 residues. Germline V gene lookup returns CDR1 DFQATT and CDR2 SNEGSKA (reference sequence). This CDR3 is CSAPVLQGGGEQYF. The CDR3 bases are TGCAGTGCTCCGGTACTCCAGGGCGGAGGCGAGCAGTACTTC.

Worth noting for this clonotype: A single base separates this from a much larger clone, so it may be a read error. The chain links TRBV5-1 to TRBJ2-4; no clear D. The CDR3 sequence is 16 residues long. Trimming cost V 0 bases and J 6 bases, with 16 bases left between them. Germline V CDR1 and CDR2: SGHRS, YFSETQ. Written as DNA, the CDR3 is TGCGCCAGCAGCTTGGAACCCCCGGTACGAAGAAACATTCAGTACTTC. This sequence encodes CASSLEPPVRRNIQYF.

This clonotype was observed many times. The V gene is TRBV20-1, the J gene TRBJ2-3; 8 positions match TRBD1. Trimming removed 6 bases from V and 9 bases from J; junction bases left unmatched: 17. CDR1 is DFQATT and CDR2 is SNEGSKA in the germline V gene (reference sequence). The CDR3 has 15 amino acids. The CDR3 region has the DNA TGCAGTGCCCACCCGGGACAGGAACCTAAGGGGACGCAGTATTTT. Its translation: CSAHPGQEPKGTQYF.

This clonotype was counted a few times. CDR3: CASGRSYNEQFF. The CDR3 coding sequence is TGCGCCAGCGGCCGTTCCTACAATGAGCAGTTCTTC. The rearrangement links TRBV10-1 to TRBJ2-1; D gene ambiguous. Germline-derived CDR1 and CDR2 are WNHNN and SYGVQD (reference sequence). CDR3 length: 12 residues. Trimming removed 8 bases from V and 1 base from J, with 6 bases in between.

The V gene is TRBV7-3, the J gene TRBJ1-1; 8 bases fit TRBD1. Germline CDR1 reads SGHTA; CDR2 reads FQGTGA. V shed 3 bases and J 5 bases; nucleotides not matched to a gene: 2. CDR3 size: 13 residues. In nucleotides, the CDR3 is TGTGCCAGCAGCTTGGACAGGGAGACTGAAGCTTTCTTT. Amino acids: CASSLDRETEAFF.

The chain uses TRBV7-2 and TRBJ1-6; 7 bases are shared with TRBD1. CDR3 length equals 17 residues. The germline V gene has CDR1 SGHTA and CDR2 FQGNSA. With 5 bases clipped from V and 8 bases from J, the junction kept 15 bases outside the gene matches. The CDR3 reads CASSPSWKGAKDSPLHF. Written as DNA, the CDR3 is TGTGCCAGCAGCCCCTCATGGAAGGGGGCTAAGGATTCACCCCTCCACTTT.

This clonotype appeared many times. Germline and junction disagree at one end, which may indicate a read error. The V call is TRBV7-7, the J call TRBJ2-1; 7 positions agree with TRBD2. The CDR3 has 13 amino acids. CDR1 is SSHAT and CDR2 is FNYEAQ in the germline V gene (reference sequence). The CDR3 here is CASSFRRGSEQFF. CDR3 DNA: TGTGCTAGCAGCTTTAGGCGGGGGTCTGAGCAGTTCTTC.

The J gene is TRBJ2-7, the V gene TRBV29-1, with no clear D. Trimming shortened V by 4 bases and J by 5 bases, and 18 bases separated the two germline ends. The CDR3 sequence is 14 residues long. The germline V gene has CDR1 SQVTM and CDR2 ANQGSEA. The CDR3 reads CSVGKTNYPHEQYF. CDR3 nucleotides: TGCAGCGTTGGGAAGACCAACTACCCCCACGAGCAGTACTTC.

This clonotype came up many times. The gene calls are TRBV11-3 and TRBJ2-7, with 7 nucleotides matching TRBD1. J lost 1 base, V lost 0 bases, and 6 bases had no gene match. Germline V gene lookup returns CDR1 SGHNT and CDR2 YENEEA. The CDR3 has 16 amino acids. CDR3 DNA sequence: TGTGCCAGCAGCTTAGAGAGGGGGCCGGGGTCCTACGAGCAGTACTTC. This gives the protein CASSLERGPGSYEQYF.

As regards this clonotype: This may arise from a read error, as a much more abundant clone is one base away. The chain employs TRBV11-2 and TRBJ2-7, with TRBD1 matching 7 bases. V lost 5 bases, J lost 4 bases, and 8 bases stayed unmatched. Germline V gene sequence: CDR1 SGHAT, CDR2 FQNNGV. CDR3 size: 14 residues. The CDR3 coding sequence is TGTGCCAGCAGCCACAACAGGGGACCTTACGAGCAGTACTTC. It codes for CASSHNRGPYEQYF.